Listed below are T cell receptor beta chains from one sample, sequenced in a study of cytomegalovirus exposure and HLA in healthy donors. Only in-frame clones appear in the TCRdb table, and some are missing; sequencing was by immunoSEQ multiplex PCR. The sample has under 90,000 clones; approximately 80% are singletons. The sequenced sample consisted of PBMCs. The receptors were gathered from a man aged 35 to 55 in good health and CMV-seronegative. CDR3s include the opening cysteine and the closing phenylalanine or tryptophan. A D gene is named only where the DNA matches it firmly. Clone size is given for some rows only: seen once, a few or many times, or a class if the clone is expanded.

>TRBJ1-2|TRBV7-2|TRBD1|.
TGTGCCAGCAGCCAGGGACAGGGGGTCTATGGCTACACCTTC
CASSQGQGVYGYTF
>TRBJ2-1|TRBV5-4|TRBD2|.
TGTGCCAGCAGCTTGGTTTTGCTAGCGGGGGAGGGTGAGCAGTTCTTC
CASSLVLLAGEGEQFF
>TRBJ1-6|TRBV5-1|.|.
TGCGCCAGCAGCTCGGCCGGAGGGGGGGCCCTCCACTTT
CASSSAGGGALHF
>TRBJ1-5|TRBV19|TRBD1|once
TGTGCCAGTAGTATAGATACAGGGGGCGGTCAGCCCCAGCATTTT
CASSIDTGGGQPQHF
>TRBJ1-2|TRBV19|.|.
TGTGCCAGTACCGAAAGACCCGGGATAATCTATGGCTACACCTTC
CASTERPGIIYGYTF
>TRBJ2-7|TRBV28|TRBD1|.
TGTGCGACCGGGACAGCCTACGAGCAGTACTTC
CATGTAYEQYF
>TRBJ1-5|TRBV4-3|.|.
TGCGCCAGCAGCCAAGAGTTCGGGGTGAATCAGCCCCAGCATTTT
CASSQEFGVNQPQHF
>TRBJ2-7|TRBV27|.|.
TGTGCCAGCAGTCCCCGGCAGGGTTTCGTTTACGAGCAGTACTTC
CASSPRQGFVYEQYF
>TRBJ2-3|TRBV6-5|.|.
TGTGCCAGCAGTTACTCGGCAGGGGTGGTCACAGATACGCAGTATTTT
CASSYSAGVVTDTQYF
>TRBJ1-1|TRBV7-2|.|.
TGTGCCAGCAGCTTTTACTCGACAGCTCAAAACACTGAAGCTTTCTTT
CASSFYSTAQNTEAFF
>TRBJ1-1|TRBV28|.|once
TGTGTCTCGTGGGCCCCGAACACTGAAGCTTTCTTT
CVSWAPNTEAFF
>TRBJ1-5|TRBV7-9|TRBD1|.
TGTGCCAGCAGCTCAGGGCCCTGGGACAGGGGGGTCCATCAGCCCCAGCATTTT
CASSSGPWDRGVHQPQHF
>TRBJ2-7|TRBV7-2|TRBD2|.
TGTGCCAGCAGCTTAGCGGGAGGACTAGCGAACTACGAGCAGTACTTC
CASSLAGGLANYEQYF
>TRBJ2-5|TRBV6-6|TRBD1|.
TGTGCCAGCAGTTACCGCGGGACAGGGGATTTAGAGACCCAGTACTTC
CASSYRGTGDLETQYF
>TRBJ1-6|TRBV28|.|.
TGTGCCACCAGTGGCCGGGAACCCCAGCTTTTGCCCCACTTT
CATSGREPQLLPHF
>TRBJ1-4|TRBV7-2|.|once
TGTGCCAGCAGGGGGGGAGGTGAGGATGAAAAACTGTTTTTT
CASRGGGEDEKLFF
>TRBJ1-3|TRBV7-2|.|once
TGTGCCAGCAGCTTAGCGACCCTACAGGGCCGGACTGGAAACACCATATATTTT
CASSLATLQGRTGNTIYF
>TRBJ2-7|TRBV7-8|.|.
TGTGCCAGCAGCTTAGACACCGGGGGCTACGAGCAGTACTTC
CASSLDTGGYEQYF
>TRBJ2-1|TRBV7-9|.|.
TGTGCCAGCAGCCCCGGGTCCTACAATGAGCAGTTCTTC
CASSPGSYNEQFF
>TRBJ1-2|TRBV29-1|TRBD1|.
TGCAGCGTTGAGGGACAGGGACGACTGGATGGCTACACCTTC
CSVEGQGRLDGYTF
>TRBJ1-1|TRBV19|TRBD1|few
TGTGCCAGTAGCACTGGGACAGAGAACACTGAAGCTTTCTTT
CASSTGTENTEAFF
>TRBJ1-2|TRBV30|.|.
TGTGCCTGGAGCCCAGGGCCCAAGGGCTACACCTTC
CAWSPGPKGYTF
>TRBJ1-6|TRBV27|.|.
TGTGCCAGCAGCCTACAGTCAGGGACCCTCCACTTT
CASSLQSGTLHF
>TRBJ2-1|TRBV10-3|.|few
TGTGCCATCAGGCTGGGCCCGCAGCAGTTCTTC
CAIRLGPQQFF
>TRBJ2-1|TRBV19|.|.
TGTGCCAGTAGTTCAAACCTGCGCCAGGGGCAGTTCTTC
CASSSNLRQGQFF
>TRBJ2-5|TRBV6-6|TRBD2|once
TGTGCCAGCAGTTACGCGGGGGGGGGAGAGACCCAGTACTTC
CASSYAGGGETQYF
>TRBJ2-7|TRBV7-2|TRBD2|.
TGTGCCAGCAGCTTAGGACTAGCGAGGACCTACGAGCAGTACTTC
CASSLGLARTYEQYF
>TRBJ1-6|TRBV6-5|.|.
TGTGCCAGCACCCTGTCTGGAGGAAATTCACCCCTCCACTTT
CASTLSGGNSPLHF
>TRBJ1-2|TRBV7-2|TRBD1|.
TGTGCCAGCAGCCCTAGGACAGGGGGAGGCTATGGCTACACCTTC
CASSPRTGGGYGYTF
>TRBJ2-7|TRBV9|.|.
TGTGCCAGCAGCGTCACAGGAGCCTTCTCCTACGAGCAGTACTTC
CASSVTGAFSYEQYF
>TRBJ1-4|TRBV2|.|once
TGTGCCAGCACCCTCCGGTCGGGGGGTGAAAAACTGTTTTTT
CASTLRSGGEKLFF
>TRBJ1-1|TRBV7-8|TRBD1|.
TGTGCCAGCAGCCCTCGGGACAGGGGTTACGGTGAAGCTTTCTTT
CASSPRDRGYGEAFF
>TRBJ1-2|TRBV29-1|.|.
TGCAGCACAACCAGAGGTGTGAAAGGCTACACCTTC
CSTTRGVKGYTF
>TRBJ1-1|TRBV5-6|.|.
TGTGCCAGCAGCTTGAGAGCGGTCGGACGTGCTTTCTTT
CASSLRAVGRAFF
>TRBJ2-5|TRBV5-6|.|.
TGTGCCAGCAGCTTGGCCCGCCGGGAGACCCAGTACTTC
CASSLARRETQYF
>TRBJ1-4|TRBV4-2|TRBD1|.
TGTGCCAGCAGCCAAGATTTGACAAAGACAGGGGCGGGGGAAAAACTGTTTTTT
CASSQDLTKTGAGEKLFF
>TRBJ2-1|TRBV2|.|.
TGTGCCAGCATCCCTGGGCCCCACCGGCCGTACAATGAGCAGTTCTTC
CASIPGPHRPYNEQFF
>TRBJ1-2|TRBV7-9|.|.
TGTGCCAGCAGCCCACCCTTCTCGGGGGGCTACACCTTC
CASSPPFSGGYTF
>TRBJ1-3|TRBV29-1|.|.
TGCAGCGGGCTTAGAGGCGAAATCTCTGGAAACACCATATATTTT
CSGLRGEISGNTIYF
>TRBJ1-4|TRBV30|.|.
TGTGCCTGGAGTAAGGACAGACCAACTAATGAAAAACTGTTTTTT
CAWSKDRPTNEKLFF
>TRBJ1-3|TRBV4-1|.|few
TGCGCCAGCAGCCAAGATCTGAGGGCTGGAAACACCATATATTTT
CASSQDLRAGNTIYF
>TRBJ1-1|TRBV5-6|.|.
TGTGCCAGCAGCTTGTATCGGAGCCAAAACACTGAAGCTTTCTTT
CASSLYRSQNTEAFF